The next 27 T cell receptor beta chains were all read from a single sample in a study of OX40 agonist ivuxolimab in advanced cancers. Clones were read by immunoSEQ multiplex PCR, and TCRdb kept only the in-frame ones, dropping some. Counted here are approximately 70,000 clones, about 80% occurring once; the ten biggest clones make up 1.4% to 1.5%. Source: CD4+ or CD8+ T cells sorted from blood, taken in a trial of the OX40 agonist ivuxolimab. The receptors were gathered from an adult with an advanced solid tumor such as melanoma, head and neck, liver or kidney cancer.

The J gene is TRBJ1-1, the V gene TRBV30; D call uncertain. Trimming took 0 bases from V and 10 from J, leaving 12 bases between them. CDR3 length: 12 residues. Germline CDR1 GTSNPN, CDR2 SVGIG (reference sequence). DNA of the CDR3: TGTGCCTGGAGTGTCCTGGGCCAGATAGCTTTCTTT. Encoded protein: CAWSVLGQIAFF.

The chain employs TRBV7-9 and TRBJ1-3, with D tentatively TRBD1 (6 bases). The V end was cut by 5 bases, the J end by 2 bases, with 13 bases between. CDR3 length equals 15 residues. From germline, CDR1 is SEHNR and CDR2 FQNEAQ (reference sequence). The CDR3 nucleotides are TGTGCCAGCAGCCCTAACGGGGGGCCTGGAAACACCATATATTTT. It translates to CASSPNGGPGNTIYF.

The chain combines TRBV7-8 with TRBJ1-3; D gene uncertain. V lost 5 bases, J lost 4 bases, and 12 bases lay in between. This CDR3 contains 14 residues. Germline CDR1 and CDR2: SGHVS and FQNEAQ. In nucleotides, the CDR3 is TGTGCCAGCAGCGTCAGAAGGTCGGGAAACACCATATATTTT. It encodes CASSVRRSGNTIYF.

This clone showed up just a few times. V gene TRBV6-1 combines with J gene TRBJ1-2, with D hard to call. The ends were cut back, 7 bases at V and 1 base at J, with 16 bases in the middle. Per the germline V gene, CDR1 is MNHNS and CDR2 is SASEGT. The CDR3 runs to 15 residues. The CDR3 region is CASTTTGRGNYGYTF. In nucleotides, the CDR3 is TGTGCCAGCACCACCACGGGGAGAGGTAACTATGGCTACACCTTC.

The chain joins TRBV5-4 to TRBJ1-5, with unresolved D. Trimming stripped 2 bases from V and 4 bases from J, with 13 bases between. The CDR3 contains 15 residues. Germline-derived CDR1 and CDR2 are SGHNT and YYREEE (reference sequence). CDR3 residues: CASSLDQARNQPQHF. The CDR3 coding sequence is TGTGCCAGCAGCTTAGATCAGGCCCGGAATCAGCCCCAGCATTTT.

The chain is built from TRBV7-2 and TRBJ1-5; the D is unclear. The CDR3 totals 13 residues. The germline V and J ends were trimmed by 2 bases and 3 bases, with 5 bases remaining between them. The germline CDR1 and CDR2 sequences are SGHTA and FQGNSA. DNA for the CDR3: TGTGCCAGCAGCTTAATTGACAATCAGCCCCAGCATTTT. Translation gives CASSLIDNQPQHF.

This sequence joins TRBV19 and TRBJ2-5; D call uncertain. Germline CDR1 is LNHDA and CDR2 is SQIVND (reference sequence). The length of the CDR3 is 15 residues. Between the trimmed V and J ends, which lost 3 bases and 2 bases, there was a span of 13 bases. The CDR3 sequence is CASSMYSDTQETQYF. DNA of the CDR3: TGTGCCAGTAGTATGTATTCAGATACTCAAGAGACCCAGTACTTC.

The CDR3 region is CASSQEGRDRGISQPQHF. Written as DNA, the CDR3 is TGTGCCAGCAGCCAAGAAGGGCGGGACAGGGGAATTAGTCAGCCCCAGCATTTT. This chain links TRBV14 with TRBJ1-5; 10 nucleotides line up with TRBD1. CDR3 length: 18 residues. J lost 6 bases, V lost 0 bases, and 11 bases had no gene match. Per the germline V gene, CDR1 is SGHDN and CDR2 is FVKESK.

This clone appeared a single time. V usage is TRBV19 and J usage is TRBJ1-5; 7 nucleotides agree with TRBD1. CDR1 and CDR2 (germline): LNHDA, SQIVND (reference sequence). V shed 3 bases and J 2 bases; nucleotides not matched to a gene: 7. The CDR3 consists of 16 residues. CDR3 in DNA: TGTGCCAGTAGTATGAGGCAGGGGGAGGGCAATCAGCCCCAGCATTTT. It codes for CASSMRQGEGNQPQHF.

The V gene is TRBV5-4, the J gene TRBJ1-2; perhaps TRBD1 as D (5 bases). V dropped 4 bases and J dropped 4 bases, with 17 bases sitting between them. CDR1 and CDR2 from the germline V gene are SGHNT and YYREEE (reference sequence). This CDR3 region has 15 residues. DNA for the CDR3: TGTGCCAGCAGCCGAGAGGGGTCAGCCCTCTATGGCTACACCTTC. Protein product: CASSREGSALYGYTF. Full variable domain (remainder filled in from reference TRBV5-4 and TRBJ1-2): ETGVTQSPTHLIKTRGQQVTLRCSSQSGHNTVSWYQQALGQGPQFIFQYYREEENGRGNFPPRFSGLQFPNYSSELNVNALELDDSALYLCASSREGSALYGYTFGSGTRLTVV.

This clone was observed a handful of times. V is TRBV6-6 and J is TRBJ1-4, with D unclear. CDR1 is MNHNY, CDR2 SVGAGI, per germline (reference sequence). There are 15 residues in the CDR3. V was clipped by 6 bases and J by 3 bases, with 14 bases between them. This CDR3 is CASSRYYPSNEKLFF. CDR3 nucleotide sequence: TGTGCCAGCAGCCGCTATTACCCCTCTAATGAAAAACTGTTTTTT.

The chain has TRBV6-6 and TRBJ1-4, with D uncertain. Trimming stripped 4 bases from V and 8 bases from J, with 8 bases between. The CDR3 contains 12 residues. Germline CDR1 MNHNY, CDR2 SVGAGI (reference sequence). The CDR3 is CASSLGREKLFF. CDR3 sequence (DNA): TGTGCCAGCAGTTTGGGAAGGGAAAAACTGTTTTTT.

This clone has a handful of counts. The V and J genes are TRBV11-1 and TRBJ2-1; TRBD2 aligns across 11 bases. In germline, CDR1 is SGHAT, CDR2 FQDESV (reference sequence). V shed 4 bases, J shed 7 bases, and the junction held 6 bases outside the gene matches. This CDR3 spans 15 amino acids. The CDR3 loop reads CASSSLAGGWNEQFF. Written as DNA, the CDR3 is TGTGCCAGCAGCTCTCTAGCGGGGGGATGGAATGAGCAGTTCTTC.

The chain has TRBV30 and TRBJ1-6; TRBD1 matches at 9 bases. Trimming at V came to 7 bases and at J to 10 bases, leaving 14 bases not matched to a gene. Per the germline V gene, CDR1 is GTSNPN and CDR2 is SVGIG (reference sequence). The CDR3 totals 15 residues. CDR3: CASSTTGGARSPLHF. Written as DNA, the CDR3 is TGTGCCTCTTCTACTACAGGGGGCGCACGGTCACCCCTCCACTTT.

J is TRBJ2-3 and V is TRBV7-9; D ambiguous. The CDR3 runs 14 residues. Germline CDR1 reads SEHNR; CDR2 reads FQNEAQ (reference sequence). The V gene lost 1 base and the J gene lost 8 bases, with 13 bases spanning the gap. CDR3 protein: CASSLGAGSSTQYF. The CDR3 DNA sequence: TGTGCCAGCAGCTTAGGAGCAGGCTCCTCTACGCAGTATTTT.

This clone occurred a few times. The chain is built from TRBV11-2 and TRBJ1-6; D not resolved. The ends were cut back, 1 base at V and 8 bases at J, with 9 bases in the middle. Germline V gene sequence: CDR1 SGHAT, CDR2 FQNNGV. The CDR3 runs 14 residues. The CDR3 region is CASSLAGSHSPLHF. Here the CDR3 DNA reads TGTGCCAGCAGCTTAGCTGGCAGCCATTCACCCCTCCACTTT.

This clone was detected once. V usage is TRBV4-1 and J usage is TRBJ1-2; TRBD1 matches 10 bases. CDR1 and CDR2 (germline): MGHRA, YSYEKL. The ends lost 3 bases at V and 4 bases at J; junction bases unmatched: 8. This CDR3 is 16 amino acids long. CDR3 sequence: CASSQVSGTGVYGYTF. The CDR3 DNA follows: TGCGCCAGCAGCCAGGTCTCCGGGACAGGGGTCTATGGCTACACCTTC.

This chain joins TRBV10-1 and TRBJ2-3; a weak D match, TRBD2 (6 bases). CDR3 length: 15 residues. Trimming pared 8 bases from V and 6 bases from J, leaving 21 bases between. From germline, CDR1 is WNHNN and CDR2 SYGVQD (reference sequence). CDR3 sequence: CASRHAGSPVDTQYF. The CDR3 nucleotides read TGCGCCAGCCGCCATGCCGGGAGCCCCGTGGATACGCAGTATTTT.

The chain carries TRBV29-1 and TRBJ1-2, with no clear D. CDR1 and CDR2 (germline): SQVTM, ANQGSEA. With 6 bases removed from V and 1 base from J, the gap between germline ends came to 9 bases. The CDR3 runs to 12 residues. The CDR3 sequence is CSVRRNNYGYTF. The CDR3 DNA follows: TGCAGCGTCCGGCGGAATAACTATGGCTACACCTTC.

The chain recombines TRBV6-1 with TRBJ2-1, with D unclear. CDR1 and CDR2 (germline): MNHNS, SASEGT. The CDR3 is 13 residues long. Trimming took 10 bases from V and 4 from J, leaving 14 bases between them. CDR3 in amino acids: CATIRASYNEQFF. CDR3 bases: TGTGCCACGATCCGGGCCAGTTACAATGAGCAGTTCTTC.

The V and J genes are TRBV29-1 and TRBJ1-2; a possible D gene is TRBD1 (6 bases). This CDR3 comprises 11 residues. Trimming took 4 bases from V and 6 from J, leaving 9 bases between them. Germline V gene sequence: CDR1 SQVTM, CDR2 ANQGSEA. The CDR3 nucleotides read TGCAGCGTTGCCGGGGGCGATGGCTACACCTTC. This translates into CSVAGGDGYTF. Together with reference TRBV29-1 and TRBJ1-2, the CDR3 gives the full variable domain: SAVISQKPSRDICQRGTSLTIQCQVDSQVTMMFWYRQQPGQSLTLIATANQGSEATYESGFVIDKFPISRPNLTFSTLTVSNMSPEDSSIYLCSVAGGDGYTFGSGTRLTVV.

This chain joins TRBV21-1 and TRBJ2-7; TRBD2 is the table's D call, not checked against the DNA. TRBV21-1 is shown as a pseudogene. This CDR3 contains 15 residues. CDR3: CASSKGGGGVYEQYF. CDR3 nucleotides: TGTGCCAGCAGCAAAGGCGGCGGGGGTGTTTACGAGCAGTACTTC.

The chain is built from TRBV6-6 and TRBJ1-3; the D is unclear. There are 15 residues in the CDR3. Germline CDR1 reads MNHNY; CDR2 reads SVGAGI (reference sequence). Trimming took off 6 bases at V and 2 bases at J, with 14 bases between the two ends. This CDR3 is CASRPEAKTGNTIYF. CDR3 DNA sequence: TGTGCCAGCAGGCCAGAGGCCAAAACTGGAAACACCATATATTTT.

The chain uses TRBV18 and TRBJ1-2, with 7 positions matching TRBD1. This CDR3 is 13 amino acids long. Germline V lookup: CDR1 KGHSH, CDR2 LQKENI. The J segment lost 8 bases and the V segment lost 6 bases, leaving 9 bases of the junction unmatched. The chain's CDR3 is CASSPDRVDGYTF. For the CDR3, the DNA is TGTGCCAGCTCGCCTGACAGGGTTGACGGCTACACCTTC.

The chain is built from TRBV2 and TRBJ2-1; TRBD2 agrees at 10 bases. Per germline, CDR1 SNHLY and CDR2 FYNNEI. The CDR3 has 15 amino acids. V shed 8 bases, J shed 9 bases, and the junction held 13 bases outside the gene matches. The CDR3 coding sequence is TGTGCCAGCCGGGCCCTTAGCGGGGGGAAAGGTGAGCAGTTCTTC. The encoded protein is CASRALSGGKGEQFF.

This clone was detected once. J is TRBJ2-7 and V is TRBV10-3; D remains ambiguous. Germline CDR1 is ENHRY and CDR2 is SYGVKD. The CDR3 totals 12 residues. The germline V and J ends were trimmed by 6 bases and 0 bases, with 6 bases remaining between them. DNA of the CDR3: TGTGCCATCAGAGGGCCCTCCTACGAGCAGTACTTC. Translation: CAIRGPSYEQYF.

The chain recombines TRBV5-1 with TRBJ2-7; the D gene is possibly TRBD2 (6 bases). The length of the CDR3 is 14 residues. The V end lost 4 bases, the J end lost 7 bases, and 18 bases lay between the germline ends. Germline CDR1 is SGHRS and CDR2 is YFSETQ. The CDR3 protein is CASSTADGGMEQYF. The CDR3, as DNA: TGCGCCAGCAGCACCGCCGACGGGGGAATGGAGCAGTACTTC.